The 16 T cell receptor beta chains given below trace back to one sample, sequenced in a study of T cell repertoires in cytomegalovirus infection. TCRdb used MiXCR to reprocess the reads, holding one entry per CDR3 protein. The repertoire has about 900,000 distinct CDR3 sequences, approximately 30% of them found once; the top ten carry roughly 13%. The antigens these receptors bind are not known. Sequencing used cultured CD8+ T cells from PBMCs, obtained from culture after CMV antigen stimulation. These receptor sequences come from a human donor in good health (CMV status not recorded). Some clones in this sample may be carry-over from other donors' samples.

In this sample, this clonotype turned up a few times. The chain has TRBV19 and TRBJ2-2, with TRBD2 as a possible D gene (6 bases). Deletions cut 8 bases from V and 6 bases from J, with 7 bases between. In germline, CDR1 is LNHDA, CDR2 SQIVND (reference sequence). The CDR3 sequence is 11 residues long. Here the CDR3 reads CASGRPGELFF. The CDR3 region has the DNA TGTGCCAGTGGGAGGCCCGGGGAGCTGTTTTTT.

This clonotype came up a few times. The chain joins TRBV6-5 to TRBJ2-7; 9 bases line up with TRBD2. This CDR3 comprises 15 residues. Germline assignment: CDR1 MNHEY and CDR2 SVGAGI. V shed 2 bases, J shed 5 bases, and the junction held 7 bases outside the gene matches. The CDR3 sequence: CASSYPGASGDEQYF. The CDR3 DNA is TGTGCCAGCAGTTACCCCGGGGCTAGCGGGGACGAGCAGTACTTC.

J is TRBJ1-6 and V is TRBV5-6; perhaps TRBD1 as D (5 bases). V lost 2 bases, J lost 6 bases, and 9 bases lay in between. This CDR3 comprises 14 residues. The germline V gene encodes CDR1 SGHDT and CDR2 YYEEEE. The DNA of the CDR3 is TGTGCCAGCAGCTTAGGGGCTACTAATTCACCCCTCCACTTT. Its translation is CASSLGATNSPLHF.

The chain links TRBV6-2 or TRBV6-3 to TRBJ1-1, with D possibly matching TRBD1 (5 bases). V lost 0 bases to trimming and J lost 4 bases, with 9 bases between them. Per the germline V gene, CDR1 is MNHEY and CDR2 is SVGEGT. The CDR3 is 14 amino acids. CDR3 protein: CASSYSQGGTEAFF. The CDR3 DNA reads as TGTGCCAGCAGTTACTCGCAGGGCGGCACTGAAGCTTTCTTT.

The CDR3 bases are TGCGCCAGCAGCCCCCAGGGGGGTCAAGCAGATACGCAGTATTTT. Its translation is CASSPQGGQADTQYF. V gene TRBV4-3 combines with J gene TRBJ2-3; possibly TRBD1 for D (7 bases). The germline V gene encodes CDR1 LGHNA and CDR2 YSLEER. The V end lost 4 bases, the J end lost 4 bases, and 15 bases lay between the germline ends. The CDR3 is 15 amino acids.

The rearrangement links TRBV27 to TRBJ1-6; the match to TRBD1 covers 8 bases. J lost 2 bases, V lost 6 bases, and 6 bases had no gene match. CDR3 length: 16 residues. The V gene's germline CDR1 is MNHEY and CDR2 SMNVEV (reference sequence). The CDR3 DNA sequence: TGTGCCAGCAGCCAGACAGGGGATCCCTATAATTCACCCCTCCACTTT. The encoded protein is CASSQTGDPYNSPLHF.

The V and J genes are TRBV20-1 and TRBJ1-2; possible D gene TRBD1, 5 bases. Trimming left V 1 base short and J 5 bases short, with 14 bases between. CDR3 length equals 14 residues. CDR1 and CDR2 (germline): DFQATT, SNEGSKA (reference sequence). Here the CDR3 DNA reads TGCAGTGCTAGAGGAAAAGAGGGGAAGTATGGCTACACCTTC. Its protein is CSARGKEGKYGYTF.

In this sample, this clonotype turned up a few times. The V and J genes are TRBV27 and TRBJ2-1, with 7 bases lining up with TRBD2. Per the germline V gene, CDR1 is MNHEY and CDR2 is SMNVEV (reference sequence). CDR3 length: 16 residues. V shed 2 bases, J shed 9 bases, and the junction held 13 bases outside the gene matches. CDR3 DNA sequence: TGTGCCAGCAGTTTAGGCCTAGCGGAGACCCAGTTTGAGCAGTTCTTC. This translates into CASSLGLAETQFEQFF.

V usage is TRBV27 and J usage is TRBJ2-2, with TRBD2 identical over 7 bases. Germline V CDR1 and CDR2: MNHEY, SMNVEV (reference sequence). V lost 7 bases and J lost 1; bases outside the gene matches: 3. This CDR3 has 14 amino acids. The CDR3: CASIQRGNTGELFF. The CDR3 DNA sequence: TGTGCCAGCATTCAGCGGGGGAACACCGGGGAGCTGTTTTTT.

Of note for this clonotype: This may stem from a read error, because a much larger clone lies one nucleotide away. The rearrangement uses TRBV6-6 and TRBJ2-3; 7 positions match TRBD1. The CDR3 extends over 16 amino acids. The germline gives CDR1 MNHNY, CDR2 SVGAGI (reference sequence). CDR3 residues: CANSYNARGLTDTQYF. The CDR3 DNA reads TGTGCCAACAGTTACAACGCTAGGGGGCTCACAGATACGCAGTATTTT.

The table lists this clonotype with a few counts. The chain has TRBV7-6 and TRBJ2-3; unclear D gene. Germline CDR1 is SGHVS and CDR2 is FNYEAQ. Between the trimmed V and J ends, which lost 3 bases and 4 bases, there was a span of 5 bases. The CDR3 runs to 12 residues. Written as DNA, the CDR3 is TGTGCCAGCAGCTTTTCCGCAGATACGCAGTATTTT. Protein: CASSFSADTQYF.

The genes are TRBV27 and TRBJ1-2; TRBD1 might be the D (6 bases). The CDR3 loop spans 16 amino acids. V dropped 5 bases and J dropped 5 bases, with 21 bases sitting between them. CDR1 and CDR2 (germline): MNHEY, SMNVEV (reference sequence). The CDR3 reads CASSPLGAGSNYGYTF. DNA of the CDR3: TGTGCCAGCAGTCCCCTGGGGGCAGGAAGTAATTATGGCTACACCTTC.

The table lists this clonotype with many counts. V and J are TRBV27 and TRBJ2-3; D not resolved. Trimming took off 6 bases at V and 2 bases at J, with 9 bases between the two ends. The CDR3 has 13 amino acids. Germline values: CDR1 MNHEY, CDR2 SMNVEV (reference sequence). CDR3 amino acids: CASSLSFTDTQYF. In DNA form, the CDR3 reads TGTGCCAGCAGCTTGTCTTTCACAGATACGCAGTATTTT.

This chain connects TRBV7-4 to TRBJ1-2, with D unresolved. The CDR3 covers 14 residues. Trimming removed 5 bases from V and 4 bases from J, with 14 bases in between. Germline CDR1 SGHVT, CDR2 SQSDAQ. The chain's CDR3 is CASSRVTSAYGYTF. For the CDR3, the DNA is TGTGCCAGCAGCCGGGTTACCTCTGCCTATGGCTACACCTTC.

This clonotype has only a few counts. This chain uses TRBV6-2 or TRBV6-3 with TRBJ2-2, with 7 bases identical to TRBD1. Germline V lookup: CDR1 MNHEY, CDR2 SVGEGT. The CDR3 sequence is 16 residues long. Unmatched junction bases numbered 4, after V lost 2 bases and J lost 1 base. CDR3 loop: CASSYPDRENTGELFF. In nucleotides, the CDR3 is TGTGCCAGCAGTTACCCAGACAGGGAGAACACCGGGGAGCTGTTTTTT.

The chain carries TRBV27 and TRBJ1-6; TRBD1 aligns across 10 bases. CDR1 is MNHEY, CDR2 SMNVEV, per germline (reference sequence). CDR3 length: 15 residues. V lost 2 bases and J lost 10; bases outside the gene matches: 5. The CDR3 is CASSLGTGAGSPLHF. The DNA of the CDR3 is TGTGCCAGCAGTTTAGGGACAGGGGCAGGATCACCCCTCCACTTT.